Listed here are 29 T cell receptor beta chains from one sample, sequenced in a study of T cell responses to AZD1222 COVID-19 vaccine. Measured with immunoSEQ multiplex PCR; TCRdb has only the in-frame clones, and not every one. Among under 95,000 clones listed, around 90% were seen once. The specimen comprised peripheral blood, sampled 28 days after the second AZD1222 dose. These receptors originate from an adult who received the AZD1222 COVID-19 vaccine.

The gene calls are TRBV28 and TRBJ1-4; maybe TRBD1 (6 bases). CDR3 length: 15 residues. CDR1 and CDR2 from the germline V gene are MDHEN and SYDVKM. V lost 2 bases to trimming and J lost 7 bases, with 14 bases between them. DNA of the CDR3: TGTGCCAGCAGTTTACCCGTGACAGGTAGTGAAAAACTGTTTTTT. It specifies CASSLPVTGSEKLFF.

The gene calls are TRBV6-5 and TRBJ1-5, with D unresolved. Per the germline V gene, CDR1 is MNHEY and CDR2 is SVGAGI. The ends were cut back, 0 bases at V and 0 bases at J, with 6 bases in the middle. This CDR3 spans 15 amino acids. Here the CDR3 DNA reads TGTGCCAGCAGTTACTCTCGGAATAGCAATCAGCCCCAGCATTTT. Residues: CASSYSRNSNQPQHF.

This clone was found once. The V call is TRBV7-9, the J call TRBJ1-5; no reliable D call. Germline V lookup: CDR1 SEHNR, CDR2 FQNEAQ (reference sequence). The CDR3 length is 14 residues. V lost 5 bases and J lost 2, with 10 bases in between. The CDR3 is CASSPPQGNQPQHF. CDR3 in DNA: TGTGCCAGCAGCCCACCACAAGGCAATCAGCCCCAGCATTTT.

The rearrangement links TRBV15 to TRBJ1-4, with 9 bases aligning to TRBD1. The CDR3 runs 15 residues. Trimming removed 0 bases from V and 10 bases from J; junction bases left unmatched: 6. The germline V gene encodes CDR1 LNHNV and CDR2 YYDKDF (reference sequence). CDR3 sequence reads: CATSREQGAGTKLFF. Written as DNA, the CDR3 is TGTGCCACCAGCAGAGAACAGGGGGCAGGGACAAAACTGTTTTTT. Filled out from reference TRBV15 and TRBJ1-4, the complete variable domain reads DAMVIQNPRYQVTQFGKPVTLSCSQTLNHNVMYWYQQKSSQAPKLLFHYYDKDFNNEADTPDNFQSRRPNTSFCFLDIRSPGLGDTAMYLCATSREQGAGTKLFFGSGTQLSVL.

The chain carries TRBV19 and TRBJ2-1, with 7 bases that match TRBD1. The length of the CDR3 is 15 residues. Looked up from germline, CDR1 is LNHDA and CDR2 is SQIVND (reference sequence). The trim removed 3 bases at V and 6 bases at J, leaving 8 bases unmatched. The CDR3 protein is CASSIILWDSNEQFF. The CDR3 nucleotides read TGTGCCAGTAGTATTATACTTTGGGACAGCAATGAGCAGTTCTTC. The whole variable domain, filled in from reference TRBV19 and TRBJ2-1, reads DGGITQSPKYLFRKEGQNVTLSCEQNLNHDAMYWYRQDPGQGLRLIYYSQIVNDFQKGDIAEGYSVSREKKESFPLTVTSAQKNPTAFYLCASSIILWDSNEQFFGPGTRLTVL.

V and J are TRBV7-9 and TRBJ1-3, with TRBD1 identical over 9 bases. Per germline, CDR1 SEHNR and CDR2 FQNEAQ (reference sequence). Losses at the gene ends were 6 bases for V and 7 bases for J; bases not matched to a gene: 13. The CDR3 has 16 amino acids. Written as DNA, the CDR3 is TGTGCCAGCAGACCTACCGGGACAGGGAGATTGAACACCATATATTTT. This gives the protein CASRPTGTGRLNTIYF.

CDR3 bases: TGTGCCAGTAGTATCGTAGACAGTTTGAACACTGAAGCTTTCTTT. Amino acid sequence: CASSIVDSLNTEAFF. This sequence joins TRBV19 and TRBJ1-1; D may be TRBD1 (5 bases). This CDR3 contains 15 residues. Germline CDR1 and CDR2: LNHDA and SQIVND (reference sequence). V shed 3 bases and J shed 0 bases, with 11 bases lying between them.

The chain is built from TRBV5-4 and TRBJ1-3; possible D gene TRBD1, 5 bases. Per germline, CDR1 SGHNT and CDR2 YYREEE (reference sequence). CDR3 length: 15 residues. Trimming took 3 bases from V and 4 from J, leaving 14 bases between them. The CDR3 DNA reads TGTGCCAGCAGCTCTGGGACCGAATGGGGAAACACCATATATTTT. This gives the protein CASSSGTEWGNTIYF.

CDR3 in DNA: TGTGCCAGCAGTTACGAGCTAGCGGGACGGGGAGATACGCAGTATTTT. Translating gives CASSYELAGRGDTQYF. The genes are TRBV6-5 and TRBJ2-3; 9 bases map to TRBD2. V lost 2 bases, J lost 5 bases, and 8 bases stayed unmatched. The CDR3 covers 16 residues. In germline, CDR1 is MNHEY, CDR2 SVGAGI.

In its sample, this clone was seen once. The CDR3 bases are TGTGCCAGCAGCGTAGTCTCCGAGCAGTACTTC. This codes for CASSVVSEQYF. The chain couples TRBV7-9 to TRBJ2-7; D is uncertain. The CDR3 runs 11 residues. Germline V gene sequence: CDR1 SEHNR, CDR2 FQNEAQ (reference sequence). V lost 5 bases, J lost 6 bases, and 8 bases lay in between.

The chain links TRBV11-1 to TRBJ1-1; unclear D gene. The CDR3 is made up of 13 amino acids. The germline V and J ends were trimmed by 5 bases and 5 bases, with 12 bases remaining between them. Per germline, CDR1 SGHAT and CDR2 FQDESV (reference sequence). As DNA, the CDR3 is TGTGCCAGCAGCCCTCCTACTGAGACTGAAGCTTTCTTT. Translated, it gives CASSPPTETEAFF.

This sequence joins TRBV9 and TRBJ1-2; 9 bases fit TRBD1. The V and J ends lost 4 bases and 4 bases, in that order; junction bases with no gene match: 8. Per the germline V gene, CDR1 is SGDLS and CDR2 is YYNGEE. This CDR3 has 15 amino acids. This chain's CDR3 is CASSFMGQGGYGYTF. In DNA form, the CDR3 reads TGTGCCAGCAGCTTCATGGGACAGGGAGGCTATGGCTACACCTTC.

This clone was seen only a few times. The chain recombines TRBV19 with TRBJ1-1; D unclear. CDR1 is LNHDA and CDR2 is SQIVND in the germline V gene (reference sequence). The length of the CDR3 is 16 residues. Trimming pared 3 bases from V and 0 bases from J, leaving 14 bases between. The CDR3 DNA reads TGTGCCAGTAGTATCCCCACAACAGATATGAACACTGAAGCTTTCTTT. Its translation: CASSIPTTDMNTEAFF.

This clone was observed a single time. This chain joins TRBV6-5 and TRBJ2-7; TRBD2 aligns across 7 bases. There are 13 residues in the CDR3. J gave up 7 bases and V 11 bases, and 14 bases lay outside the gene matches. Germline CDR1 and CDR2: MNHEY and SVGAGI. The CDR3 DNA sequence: TGTGCCGTGCTGGGGGGGTGGCCTAGGGAGCAGTACTTC. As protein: CAVLGGWPREQYF.

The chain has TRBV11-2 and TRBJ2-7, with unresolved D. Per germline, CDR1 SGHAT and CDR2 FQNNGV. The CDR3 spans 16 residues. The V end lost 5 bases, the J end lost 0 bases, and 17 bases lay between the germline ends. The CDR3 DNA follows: TGTGCCAGCAGCCCGTCGGGCGTAAGGAGCTCCTACGAGCAGTACTTC. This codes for CASSPSGVRSSYEQYF.

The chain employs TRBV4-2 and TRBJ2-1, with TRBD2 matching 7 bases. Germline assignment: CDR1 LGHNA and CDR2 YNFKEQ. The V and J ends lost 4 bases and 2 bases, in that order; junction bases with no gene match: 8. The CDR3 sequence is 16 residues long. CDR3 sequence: CASSRKAGPAYNEQFF. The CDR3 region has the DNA TGTGCCAGCAGCCGGAAAGCGGGGCCTGCCTACAATGAGCAGTTCTTC.

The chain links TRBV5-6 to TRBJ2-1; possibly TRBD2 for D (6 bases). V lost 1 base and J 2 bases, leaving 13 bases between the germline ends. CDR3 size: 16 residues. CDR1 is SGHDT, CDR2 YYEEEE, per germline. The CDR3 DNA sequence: TGTGCCAGCAGCTTGTGGGGAGGACGAGCCTACAATGAGCAGTTCTTC. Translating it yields CASSLWGGRAYNEQFF.

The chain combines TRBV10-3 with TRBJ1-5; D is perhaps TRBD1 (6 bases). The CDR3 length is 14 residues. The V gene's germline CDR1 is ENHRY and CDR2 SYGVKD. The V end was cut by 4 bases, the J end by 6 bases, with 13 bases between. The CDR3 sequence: CAISGDRRGQPQHF. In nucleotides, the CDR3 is TGTGCCATCAGTGGTGACAGGAGGGGTCAGCCCCAGCATTTT.

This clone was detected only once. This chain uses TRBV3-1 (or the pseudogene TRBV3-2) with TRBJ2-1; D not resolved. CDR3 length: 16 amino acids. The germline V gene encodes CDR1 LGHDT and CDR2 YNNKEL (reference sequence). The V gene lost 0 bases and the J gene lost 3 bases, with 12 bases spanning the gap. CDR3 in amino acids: CASSQDPSLLYNEQFF. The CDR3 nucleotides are TGTGCCAGCAGCCAAGATCCCAGTCTGCTCTACAATGAGCAGTTCTTC.

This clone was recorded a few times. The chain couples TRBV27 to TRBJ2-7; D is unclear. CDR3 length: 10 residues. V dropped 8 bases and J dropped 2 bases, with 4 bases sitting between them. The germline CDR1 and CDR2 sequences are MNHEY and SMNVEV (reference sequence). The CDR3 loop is CASGPYEQYF. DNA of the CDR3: TGTGCCAGCGGACCCTACGAGCAGTACTTC.

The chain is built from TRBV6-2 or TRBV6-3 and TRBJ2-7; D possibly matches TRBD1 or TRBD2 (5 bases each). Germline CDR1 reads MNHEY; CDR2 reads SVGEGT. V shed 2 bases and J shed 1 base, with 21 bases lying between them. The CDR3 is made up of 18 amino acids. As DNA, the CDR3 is TGTGCCAGCAGTTACACGCGAGGACTGGGGGTTAGGTCCTACGAGCAGTACTTC. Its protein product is CASSYTRGLGVRSYEQYF.

The CDR3 sequence: CASSGWTSGQETQYF. CDR3 in DNA: TGTGCCAGCTCAGGCTGGACTAGCGGGCAAGAGACCCAGTACTTC. The chain recombines TRBV18 with TRBJ2-5; 11 bases are a match to TRBD2. Germline V gene sequence: CDR1 KGHSH, CDR2 LQKENI. This CDR3 is built from 15 residues. J lost 2 bases, V lost 5 bases, and 4 bases had no gene match.

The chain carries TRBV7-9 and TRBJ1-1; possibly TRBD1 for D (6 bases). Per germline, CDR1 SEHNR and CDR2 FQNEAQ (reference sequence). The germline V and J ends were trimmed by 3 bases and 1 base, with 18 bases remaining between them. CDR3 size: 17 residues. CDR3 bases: TGTGCCAGCAGCTTTGGGGGCCTCACGAATACGAACACTGAAGCTTTCTTT. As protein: CASSFGGLTNTNTEAFF.

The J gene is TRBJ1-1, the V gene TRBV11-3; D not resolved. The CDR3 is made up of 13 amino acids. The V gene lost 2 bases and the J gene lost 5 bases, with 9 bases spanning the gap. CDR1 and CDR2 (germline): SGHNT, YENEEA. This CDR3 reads CASSLSRVTEAFF. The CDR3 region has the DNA TGTGCCAGCAGCTTATCAAGGGTTACTGAAGCTTTCTTT.

The CDR3 DNA is TGTGCCAGCTCACCACCGTGGTATTGGACTGAGCTACGAGTGCAGTACTTC. This gives the protein CASSPPWYWTELRVQYF. This chain connects TRBV18 to TRBJ2-7; D possibly corresponds to TRBD2 (5 bases). This CDR3 region has 17 residues. Germline CDR1 and CDR2: KGHSH and LQKENI. V was clipped by 0 bases and J by 9 bases, with 24 bases between them.

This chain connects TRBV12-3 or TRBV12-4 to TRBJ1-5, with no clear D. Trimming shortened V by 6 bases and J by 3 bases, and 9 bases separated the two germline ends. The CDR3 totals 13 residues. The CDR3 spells CASSPGSNQPQHF. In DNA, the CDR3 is TGTGCCAGCAGCCCGGGGTCCAATCAGCCCCAGCATTTT.

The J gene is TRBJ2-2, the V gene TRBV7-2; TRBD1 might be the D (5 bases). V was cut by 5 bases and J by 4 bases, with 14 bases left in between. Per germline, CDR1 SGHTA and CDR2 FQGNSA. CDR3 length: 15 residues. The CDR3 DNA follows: TGTGCCAGCAGCCGCAGGGATTGGGGCACCGGGGAGCTGTTTTTT. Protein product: CASSRRDWGTGELFF.

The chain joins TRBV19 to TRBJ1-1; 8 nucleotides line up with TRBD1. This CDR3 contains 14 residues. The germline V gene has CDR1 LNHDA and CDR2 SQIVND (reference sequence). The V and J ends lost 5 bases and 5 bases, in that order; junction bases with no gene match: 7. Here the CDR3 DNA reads TGTGCCAGTAGTGCCCAGGGGGCTGGGACTGAAGCTTTCTTT. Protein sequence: CASSAQGAGTEAFF.

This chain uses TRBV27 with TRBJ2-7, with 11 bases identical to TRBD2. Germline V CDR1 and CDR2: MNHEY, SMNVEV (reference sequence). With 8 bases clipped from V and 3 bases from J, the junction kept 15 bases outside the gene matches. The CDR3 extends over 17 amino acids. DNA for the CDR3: TGTGCCAGCGCCCTCCACCCGAGCCTAGCGGGGGGCTACGAGCAGTACTTC. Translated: CASALHPSLAGGYEQYF.